These 14 T cell receptor beta chains share one sample of origin, sequenced in a study of T cells in Graves' hyperthyroidism and ophthalmopathy. Amplification yielded TCR beta CDR3 regions, with RNA transcripts as the source. An initial round of RT-PCR targeting the TCR CDR3 relied on the HTBI primer set. Each CDR3 protein gets one entry after TCRdb re-called the multiplex PCR reads with MiXCR. The repertoire holds under 500,000 distinct CDR3 sequences, around an eighth seen once, with around 28% in the top ten. Source material: blood. These receptors were taken from a man aged 50 to 59 with Graves' ophthalmopathy.

This clonotype was seen many times. V and J are TRBV7-3 and TRBJ2-5; D call uncertain. Deletions cut 4 bases from V and 0 bases from J, with 12 bases between. The germline CDR1 and CDR2 sequences are SGHTA and FQGTGA. The CDR3 extends over 15 amino acids. The CDR3 loop is CASSYDGQYQETQYF. The CDR3, as DNA: TGTGCCAGCAGCTATGACGGGCAGTACCAAGAGACCCAGTACTTC.

V gene TRBV15 combines with J gene TRBJ2-4, with TRBD1 matching 8 bases. Germline CDR1 reads LNHNV; CDR2 reads YYDKDF (reference sequence). V dropped 4 bases and J dropped 2; count of bases not matched to a gene: 10. This CDR3 has 17 amino acids. CDR3 sequence (DNA): TGTGCCACCAGCATCGGACAGGGCGGGATAACCAAAAACATTCAGTACTTC. Translating gives CATSIGQGGITKNIQYF.

This clonotype was counted a few times. The V and J genes are TRBV10-3 and TRBJ2-2; D is uncertain. In germline, CDR1 is ENHRY, CDR2 SYGVKD. V was cut by 0 bases and J by 6 bases, with 14 bases left in between. The CDR3 sequence is 16 residues long. CDR3 residues: CAISESDFLRSGELFF. As DNA, the CDR3 is TGTGCCATCAGTGAGTCTGATTTCCTGAGGTCCGGGGAGCTGTTTTTT.

This clonotype was recorded many times. The chain has TRBV3-1 and TRBJ2-2, with D perhaps given as TRBD1 or TRBD2 (5 bases each). This CDR3 is built from 14 residues. Germline CDR1 reads LGHDT; CDR2 reads YNNKEL (reference sequence). V was pared by 6 bases and J by 2 bases, with 10 bases between. The CDR3 DNA reads as TGTGCCAGCAGGGGGACGGGAAACACCGGGGAGCTGTTTTTT. This codes for CASRGTGNTGELFF.

This clonotype was seen ten or more times. CDR3: CASSPQGGGSYEQYF. The CDR3 bases are TGCGCCAGCAGCCCACAGGGCGGTGGGTCCTACGAGCAGTACTTC. J is TRBJ2-7 and V is TRBV4-1; possible D gene TRBD1, 6 bases. V was cut by 4 bases and J by 1 base, with 14 bases left in between. The CDR3 is made up of 15 amino acids. CDR1 is MGHRA and CDR2 is YSYEKL in the germline V gene.

The V and J genes are TRBV5-1 and TRBJ1-2, with D unclear. CDR1 and CDR2 from the germline V gene are SGHRS and YFSETQ. The ends were cut back, 0 bases at V and 2 bases at J, with 8 bases in the middle. The CDR3 contains 14 residues. CDR3 loop: CASSLETENYGYTF. The CDR3 DNA is TGCGCCAGCAGCTTGGAAACAGAGAACTATGGCTACACCTTC.

This clonotype was counted only a few times. The chain employs TRBV28 and TRBJ2-2, with 9 bases matching TRBD2. Looked up from germline, CDR1 is MDHEN and CDR2 is SYDVKM. Trimming took 4 bases from V and 6 from J; bases not matched to a gene: 12. This CDR3 is 17 amino acids long. The CDR3 bases are TGTGCCAGCAGTTCCAACCTAGGCGGGAGGGCCTCCGGGGAGCTGTTTTTT. Protein product: CASSSNLGGRASGELFF.

This clonotype was found many times. The chain uses TRBV15 and TRBJ1-1; D gene unclear. Trimming cost V 2 bases and J 1 base, with 11 bases left between them. This CDR3 contains 15 residues. Germline assignment: CDR1 LNHNV and CDR2 YYDKDF (reference sequence). CDR3 loop: CATSRNRGGNTEAFF. The CDR3 region has the DNA TGTGCCACCAGCAGAAACCGGGGAGGGAACACTGAAGCTTTCTTT.

This clonotype was observed many times. The chain is built from TRBV6-1 and TRBJ1-2; D is undetermined. Germline CDR1 MNHNS, CDR2 SASEGT. The CDR3 totals 13 residues. V was shortened by 5 bases and J by 3 bases, with 10 bases between the two germline ends. The CDR3 sequence: CASSYPGYYGYTF. As DNA, the CDR3 is TGTGCCAGCAGTTACCCGGGATACTATGGCTACACCTTC.

The chain is built from TRBV3-1 and TRBJ2-1, with TRBD2 matching over 11 bases. Germline V lookup: CDR1 LGHDT, CDR2 YNNKEL (reference sequence). This CDR3 region has 19 residues. Germline trimming cut 5 bases from V and 1 base from J; bases unmatched to any gene: 13. The CDR3 DNA is TGTGCCAGCAGCGCCCTTTCGGGTAGCGGGAGGGTATCCTACAATGAGCAGTTCTTC. It specifies CASSALSGSGRVSYNEQFF.

This clonotype was detected many times. The chain employs TRBV29-1 and TRBJ2-7, with a possible D match to TRBD2 (7 bases). Per the germline V gene, CDR1 is SQVTM and CDR2 is ANQGSEA. The CDR3 covers 13 residues. The ends were cut back, 3 bases at V and 3 bases at J, with 12 bases in the middle. The CDR3 is CSVEGGGGYEQYF. In DNA, the CDR3 is TGCAGCGTTGAGGGAGGGGGAGGCTACGAGCAGTACTTC.

This clonotype was counted only a few times. The V and J genes are TRBV6-5 and TRBJ2-5, with 13 bases that match TRBD2. The trim removed 2 bases at V and 2 bases at J, leaving 2 bases unmatched. The germline gives CDR1 MNHEY, CDR2 SVGAGI. This CDR3 comprises 16 residues. This CDR3 reads CASSYGLAGVQETQYF. As DNA, the CDR3 is TGTGCCAGCAGTTACGGACTAGCGGGAGTACAAGAGACCCAGTACTTC.

This clonotype turned up a few times. The chain recombines TRBV6-1 with TRBJ1-5, with a weak D call TRBD1 (5 bases). Trimming left V 11 bases short and J 6 bases short, with 14 bases between. Germline CDR1 reads MNHNS; CDR2 reads SASEGT. The CDR3 sequence is 12 residues long. In DNA, the CDR3 is TGTGCCTCCGGCGGGGGTGTTCAGCCCCAGCATTTT. Protein sequence: CASGGGVQPQHF.

This clonotype was observed at least ten times. The CDR3 region has the DNA TGTGCCAGCAGTTCCCCCCGGGTTCCAGGGTCGAAGCAGTACTTC. This codes for CASSSPRVPGSKQYF. The chain employs TRBV6-1 and TRBJ2-7; TRBD1 might be the D (5 bases). The V end was cut by 5 bases, the J end by 8 bases, with 22 bases between. Germline V lookup: CDR1 MNHNS, CDR2 SASEGT. The CDR3 contains 15 residues.